The 8 T cell receptor beta chains below all came from one sample that was sequenced in a study of tumor and adjacent non-tumor tissue in lung cancer. TCRbeta libraries were built with three rounds of nested PCR, modified from ARM-PCR. TCRdb recomputed calls from the multiplex PCR reads with MiXCR, one row per CDR3 protein. Among 120,000 or so distinct CDR3 sequences listed, about 66% were seen once. The template was RNA from unsorted bulk tissue. The sample taken for sequencing was lung tumor tissue. These receptor sequences come from a man under 40 with non-small cell lung cancer.

Concerning this clonotype itself: Sequence at one end of the junction differs from germline and may be a read error. The chain combines TRBV11-2 with TRBJ1-3; D gene uncertain. CDR3 length equals 12 residues. Germline loops: CDR1 SGHAT, CDR2 FQNNGV. In DNA, the CDR3 is TGTCCCAGCAGCCAGTATGGAAACACCATATATTTT. Translation: CPSSQYGNTIYF.

A note on this clonotype: A junction end diverges from the germline sequence, so it may reflect a read error. The J gene is TRBJ2-4, the V gene TRBV4-1, with 8 bases matching TRBD1. The CDR3 has 17 residues. Germline V lookup: CDR1 MGHRA, CDR2 YSYEKL. CDR3 in amino acids: CANSPRTGNEAKNIQYF. The CDR3, as DNA: TGCGCCAACAGCCCCCGGACAGGGAATGAGGCCAAAAACATTCAGTACTTC.

With regard to this clonotype: Just one base apart from a much larger clone, this may be a read error. Without the conserved terminal phenylalanine or tryptophan, this CDR3 likely stems from a read error. V is TRBV12-3 or TRBV12-4 and J is TRBJ2-5; 8 bases are a match to TRBD1. The CDR3 covers 13 residues. The trim removed 4 bases at V and 2 bases at J, leaving 0 bases unmatched. This chain's CDR3 is CASSWTGQETQYL. In DNA, the CDR3 is TGTGCCAGCAGTTGGACAGGGCAAGAGACCCAGTACTTA.

On this clonotype: Its ends do not fully match the called genes, so a read error is possible. Written as DNA, the CDR3 is TGTGCCAGCAGTAGGGATTATGGGAGTAACTACGAGCAGCGCTTC. Residues: CASSRDYGSNYEQRF. This chain connects TRBV11-2 to TRBJ2-7; maybe TRBD2 (5 bases). The CDR3 is made up of 15 amino acids. CDR1 is SGHAT, CDR2 FQNNGV, per germline.

To note about this clonotype: A much bigger clone sits one base away, suggesting this may be a read error. It is likely a read error, because the conserved phenylalanine at the end of the CDR3 is missing. The chain links TRBV20-1 to TRBJ2-4; D may correspond to TRBD1 or TRBD2 (5 bases each). Germline V lookup: CDR1 DFQATT, CDR2 SNEGSKA (reference sequence). Trimming cost V 6 bases and J 3 bases, with 15 bases left between them. The CDR3 runs to 14 residues. CDR3 in DNA: TGCAGTGCCCCGACCGGGGCAGGCAAAAACATTCAGTACCTC. Translation: CSAPTGAGKNIQYL.

By share, this clonotype ranks as medium-sized. CDR3 region: CASSLSGQAYEQYF. The CDR3 bases are TGTGCCAGCAGCTTATCGGGGCAAGCCTACGAGCAGTACTTC. This chain joins TRBV11-2 and TRBJ2-7; D tentatively reads TRBD1 or TRBD2 (5 bases each). CDR1 and CDR2 from the germline V gene are SGHAT and FQNNGV. This CDR3 has 14 residues. The V end lost 2 bases, the J end lost 2 bases, and 10 bases lay between the germline ends.

This clonotype qualifies as medium-sized (0.01 to 0.1%). Sequence at one end of the junction differs from germline and may be a read error. CDR3 residues: CASTLRTGGGEKLFF. CDR3 sequence (DNA): TGTGCCAGCACCTTGAGGACAGGGGGTGGTGAAAAACTGTTTTTT. The V and J genes are TRBV5-6 and TRBJ1-4; 10 nucleotides match TRBD1. The CDR3 runs to 15 residues. From germline, CDR1 is SGHDT and CDR2 YYEEEE. The full variable domain, with the rest looked up from reference TRBV5-6 and TRBJ1-4, is DAGVTQSPTHLIKTRGQQVTLRCSPKSGHDTVSWYQQALGQGPQFIFQYYEEEERQRGNFPDRFSGHQFPNYSSELNVNALLLGDSALYLCASTLRTGGGEKLFFGSGTQLSVL.

This clonotype was seen only once. This chain connects TRBV4-1 to TRBJ2-7; 10 positions match TRBD1. The CDR3 sequence is 16 residues long. Trimming cost V 3 bases and J 13 bases; bases outside gene matches: 18. Germline loops: CDR1 MGHRA, CDR2 YSYEKL. The CDR3 here is CASSQGTRQGAYEEYF. As DNA, the CDR3 is TGCGCCAGCAGCCAGGGAACTCGACAGGGGGCCTACGAGGAATACTTC.